This T cell receptor (beta chain) originates from a study of blood T cell repertoires in COVID-19. Study-level information: Some COVID-19 samples were acute and others convalescent; all came from the United States, Italy and Spain. The analysed material was cDNA or gDNA that came from T cells, B-cell-depleted T cells, or PBMCs.

Germline lookup yields CDR1 KGHDR and CDR2 SFDVKD. The length of the CDR3 is 17 residues. With V trimmed by 2 bases and J by 4 bases, 7 bases remained unmatched. This clone has only one observation. Original processing methods: Nucleated cell counts were estimated from reference gene primer amplification. Generated by immunoSEQ multiplex PCR, the TCRdb table keeps only in-frame clones and is missing some. Clonal size and the V and J genes are those of that table, whereas D and trimming came from the DNA. The sample carries around 170,000 clones, about 86% recorded once. The clonotype originates from a woman in her 30s with active or convalescent COVID-19. The source material was peripheral blood. This sequence joins TRBV24-1 and TRBJ2-6, with TRBD2 matching over 7 bases. CDR3 in amino acids: CATSDSPGRAGANVLTF. The CDR3 DNA sequence: TGTGCCACCAGTGATTCCCCGGGGAGGGCCGGGGCCAACGTCCTGACTTTC.